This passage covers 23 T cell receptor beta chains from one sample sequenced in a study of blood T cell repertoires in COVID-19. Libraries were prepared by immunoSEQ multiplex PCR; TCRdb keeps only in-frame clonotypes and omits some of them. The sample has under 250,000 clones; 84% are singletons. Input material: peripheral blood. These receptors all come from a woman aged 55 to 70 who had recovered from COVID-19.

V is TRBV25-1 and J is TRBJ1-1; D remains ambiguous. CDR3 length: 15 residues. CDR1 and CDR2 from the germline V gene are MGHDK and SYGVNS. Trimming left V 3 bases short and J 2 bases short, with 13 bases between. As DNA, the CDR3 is TGTGCCAGCAGTGAGCCAGGCGATTTCAACACTGAAGCTTTCTTT. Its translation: CASSEPGDFNTEAFF.

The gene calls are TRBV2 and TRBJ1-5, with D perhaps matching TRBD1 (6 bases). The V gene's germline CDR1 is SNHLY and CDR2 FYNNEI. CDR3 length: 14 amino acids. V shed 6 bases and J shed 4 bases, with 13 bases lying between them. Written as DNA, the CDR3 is TGTGCCAGCAGGCGTCTTAGGGGGAATCAGCCCCAGCATTTT. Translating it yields CASRRLRGNQPQHF.

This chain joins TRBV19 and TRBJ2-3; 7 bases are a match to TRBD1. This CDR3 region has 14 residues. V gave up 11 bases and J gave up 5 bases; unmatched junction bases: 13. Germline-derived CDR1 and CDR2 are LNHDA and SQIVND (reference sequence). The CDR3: CAASPGQGVDTQYF. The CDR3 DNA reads TGTGCCGCCTCCCCGGGGCAGGGGGTAGATACGCAGTATTTT.

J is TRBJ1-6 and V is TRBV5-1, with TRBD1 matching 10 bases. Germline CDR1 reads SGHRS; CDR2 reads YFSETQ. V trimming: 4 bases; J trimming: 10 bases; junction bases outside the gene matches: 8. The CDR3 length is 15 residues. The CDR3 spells CASSPTGTGDSPLHF. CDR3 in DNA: TGCGCCAGCAGCCCCACCGGGACAGGGGACTCACCCCTCCACTTT.

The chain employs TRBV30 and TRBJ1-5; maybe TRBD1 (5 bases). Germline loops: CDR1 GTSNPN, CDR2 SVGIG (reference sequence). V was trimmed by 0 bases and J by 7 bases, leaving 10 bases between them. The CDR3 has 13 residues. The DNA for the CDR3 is TGTGCCTGGAGTGTAGGCAGGGCCCAGCCCCAGCATTTT. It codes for CAWSVGRAQPQHF. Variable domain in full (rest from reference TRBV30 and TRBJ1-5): SQTIHQWPATLVQPVGSPLSLECTVEGTSNPNLYWYRQAAGRGLQLLFYSVGIGQISSEVPQNLSASRPQDRQFILSSKKLLLSDSGFYLCAWSVGRAQPQHFGDGTRLSIL.

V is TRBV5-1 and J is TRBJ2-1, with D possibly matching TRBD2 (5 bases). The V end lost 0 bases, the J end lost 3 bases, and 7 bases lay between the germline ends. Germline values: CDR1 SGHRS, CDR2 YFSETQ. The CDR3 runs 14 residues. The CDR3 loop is CASSLGAVYNEQFF. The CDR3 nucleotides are TGCGCCAGCAGCTTGGGAGCGGTCTACAATGAGCAGTTCTTC.

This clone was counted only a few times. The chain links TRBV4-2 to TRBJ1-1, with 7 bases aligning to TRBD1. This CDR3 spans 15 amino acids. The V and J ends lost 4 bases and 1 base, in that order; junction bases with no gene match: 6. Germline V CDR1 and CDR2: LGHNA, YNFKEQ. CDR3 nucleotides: TGTGCCAGCAGCCGGGACCACAGGGGGAACACTGAAGCTTTCTTT. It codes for CASSRDHRGNTEAFF.

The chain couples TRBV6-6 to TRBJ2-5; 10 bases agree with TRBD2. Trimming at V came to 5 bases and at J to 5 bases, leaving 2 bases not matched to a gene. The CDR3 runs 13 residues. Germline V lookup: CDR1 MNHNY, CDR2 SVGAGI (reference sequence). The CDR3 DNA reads TGTGCCAGCAGTAGCGGGGGGGCTGAGACCCAGTACTTC. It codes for CASSSGGAETQYF.

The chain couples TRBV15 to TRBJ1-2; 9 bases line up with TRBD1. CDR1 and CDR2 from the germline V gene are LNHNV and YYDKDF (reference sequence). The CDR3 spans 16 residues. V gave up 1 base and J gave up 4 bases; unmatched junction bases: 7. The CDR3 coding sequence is TGTGCCACCAGCAGAGGAAGGGACAGGGACCTCTATGGCTACACCTTC. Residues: CATSRGRDRDLYGYTF.

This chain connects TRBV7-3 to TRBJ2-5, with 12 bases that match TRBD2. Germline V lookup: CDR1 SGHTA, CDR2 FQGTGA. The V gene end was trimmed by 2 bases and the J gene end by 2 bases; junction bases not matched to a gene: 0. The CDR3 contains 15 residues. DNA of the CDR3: TGTGCCAGCAGCTTAGGGACTAGCGGGCAAGAGACCCAGTACTTC. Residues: CASSLGTSGQETQYF.

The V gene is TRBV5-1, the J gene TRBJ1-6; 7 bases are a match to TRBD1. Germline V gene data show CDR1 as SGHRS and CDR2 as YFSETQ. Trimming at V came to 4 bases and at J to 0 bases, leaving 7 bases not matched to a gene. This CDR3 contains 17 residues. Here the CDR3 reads CASSLGQVRSYNSPLHF. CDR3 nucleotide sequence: TGCGCCAGCAGCCTCGGACAGGTCCGCTCCTATAATTCACCCCTCCACTTT.

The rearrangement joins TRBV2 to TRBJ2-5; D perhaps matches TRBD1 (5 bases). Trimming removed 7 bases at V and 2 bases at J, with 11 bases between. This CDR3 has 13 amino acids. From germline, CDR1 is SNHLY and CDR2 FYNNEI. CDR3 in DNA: TGTGCCAGCACTAAGGACACGCAAGAGACCCAGTACTTC. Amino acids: CASTKDTQETQYF.

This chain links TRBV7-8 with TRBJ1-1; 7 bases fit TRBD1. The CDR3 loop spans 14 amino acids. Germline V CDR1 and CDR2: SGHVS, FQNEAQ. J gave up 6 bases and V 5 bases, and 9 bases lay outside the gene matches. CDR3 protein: CASSLREGAAEAFF. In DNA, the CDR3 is TGTGCCAGCAGCCTACGGGAGGGGGCCGCTGAAGCTTTCTTT. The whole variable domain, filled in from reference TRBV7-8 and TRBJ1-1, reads GAGVSQSPRYKVAKRGQDVALRCDPISGHVSLFWYQQALGQGPEFLTYFQNEAQLDKSGLPSDRFFAERPEGSVSTLKIQRTQQEDSAVYLCASSLREGAAEAFFGQGTRLTVV.

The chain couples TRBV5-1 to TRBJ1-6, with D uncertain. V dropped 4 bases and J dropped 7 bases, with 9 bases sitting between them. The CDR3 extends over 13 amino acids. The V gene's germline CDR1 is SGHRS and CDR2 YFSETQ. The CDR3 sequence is CASSTQQNSPLHF. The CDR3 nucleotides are TGCGCCAGCAGCACACAACAGAATTCACCCCTCCACTTT. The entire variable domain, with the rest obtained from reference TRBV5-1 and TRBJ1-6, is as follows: KAGVTQTPRYLIKTRGQQVTLSCSPISGHRSVSWYQQTPGQGLQFLFEYFSETQRNKGNFPGRFSGRQFSNSRSEMNVSTLELGDSALYLCASSTQQNSPLHFGNGTRLTVT.

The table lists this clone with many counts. The CDR3 coding sequence is TGTGCCATCAGTGAGATGGCGGAAACCCATTCACCCCTCCACTTT. Encoded protein: CAISEMAETHSPLHF. The chain recombines TRBV10-3 with TRBJ1-6; D remains unclear. This CDR3 is 15 amino acids long. Per the germline V gene, CDR1 is ENHRY and CDR2 is SYGVKD. V was cut by 2 bases and J by 8 bases, with 13 bases left in between.

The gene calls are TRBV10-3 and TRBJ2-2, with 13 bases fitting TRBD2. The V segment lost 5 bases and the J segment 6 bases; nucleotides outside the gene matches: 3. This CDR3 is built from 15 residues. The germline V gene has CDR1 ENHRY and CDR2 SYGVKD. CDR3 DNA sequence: TGTGCCATCAGTACTAGCGGGGGGGCGTCCGGGGAGCTGTTTTTT. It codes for CAISTSGGASGELFF.

Written as DNA, the CDR3 is TGTGCCAGCAGCCGTTCCCTAGCGGGGCAAGAGACCCAGTACTTC. This gives the protein CASSRSLAGQETQYF. The chain carries TRBV3-1 (or the pseudogene TRBV3-2) and TRBJ2-5, with TRBD2 matching over 9 bases. Germline CDR1 and CDR2: LGHDT and YNNKEL (reference sequence). The CDR3 contains 15 residues. Losses at the gene ends were 4 bases for V and 2 bases for J; bases not matched to a gene: 5.

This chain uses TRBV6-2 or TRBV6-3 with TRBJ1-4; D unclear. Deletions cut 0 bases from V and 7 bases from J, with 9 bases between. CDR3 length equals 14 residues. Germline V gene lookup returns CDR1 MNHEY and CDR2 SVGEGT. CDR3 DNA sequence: TGTGCCAGCAGTTACTCGAGAGGGAGTGAAAAACTGTTTTTT. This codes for CASSYSRGSEKLFF.

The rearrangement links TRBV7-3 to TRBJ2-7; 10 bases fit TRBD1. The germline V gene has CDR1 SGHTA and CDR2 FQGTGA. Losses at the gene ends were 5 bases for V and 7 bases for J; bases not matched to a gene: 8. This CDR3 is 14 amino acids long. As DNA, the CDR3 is TGTGCCAGCAGCCCGGGACAGGGGCTTTCGGAGCAGTACTTC. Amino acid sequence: CASSPGQGLSEQYF.

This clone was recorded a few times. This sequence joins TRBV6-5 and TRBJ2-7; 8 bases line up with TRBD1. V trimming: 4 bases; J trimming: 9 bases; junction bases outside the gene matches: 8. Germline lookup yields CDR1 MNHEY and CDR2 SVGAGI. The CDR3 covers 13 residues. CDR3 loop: CASSSGQVRRQYF. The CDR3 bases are TGTGCCAGCAGTTCGGGACAGGTCAGGAGGCAGTACTTC.

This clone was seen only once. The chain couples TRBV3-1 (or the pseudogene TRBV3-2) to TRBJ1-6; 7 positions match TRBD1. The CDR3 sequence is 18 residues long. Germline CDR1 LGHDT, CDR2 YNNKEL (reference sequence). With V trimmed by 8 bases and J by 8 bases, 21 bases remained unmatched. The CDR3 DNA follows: TGTGCCAGCGAGAAAAGAACGAGGGGACAGTCGGTATATTCACCCCTCCACTTT. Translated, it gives CASEKRTRGQSVYSPLHF.

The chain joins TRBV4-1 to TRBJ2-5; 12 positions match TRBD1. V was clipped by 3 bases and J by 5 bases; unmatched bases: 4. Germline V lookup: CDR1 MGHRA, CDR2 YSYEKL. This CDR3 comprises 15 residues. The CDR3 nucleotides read TGCGCCAGCAGCCAGGGGGACAGGGGGCCGGAGACCCAGTACTTC. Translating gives CASSQGDRGPETQYF.

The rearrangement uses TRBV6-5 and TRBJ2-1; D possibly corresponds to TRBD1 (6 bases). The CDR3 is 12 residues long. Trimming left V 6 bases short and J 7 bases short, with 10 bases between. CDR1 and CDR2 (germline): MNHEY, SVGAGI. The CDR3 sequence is CASRRGGNEQFF. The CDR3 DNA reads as TGTGCCAGCAGAAGAGGGGGAAATGAGCAGTTCTTC.